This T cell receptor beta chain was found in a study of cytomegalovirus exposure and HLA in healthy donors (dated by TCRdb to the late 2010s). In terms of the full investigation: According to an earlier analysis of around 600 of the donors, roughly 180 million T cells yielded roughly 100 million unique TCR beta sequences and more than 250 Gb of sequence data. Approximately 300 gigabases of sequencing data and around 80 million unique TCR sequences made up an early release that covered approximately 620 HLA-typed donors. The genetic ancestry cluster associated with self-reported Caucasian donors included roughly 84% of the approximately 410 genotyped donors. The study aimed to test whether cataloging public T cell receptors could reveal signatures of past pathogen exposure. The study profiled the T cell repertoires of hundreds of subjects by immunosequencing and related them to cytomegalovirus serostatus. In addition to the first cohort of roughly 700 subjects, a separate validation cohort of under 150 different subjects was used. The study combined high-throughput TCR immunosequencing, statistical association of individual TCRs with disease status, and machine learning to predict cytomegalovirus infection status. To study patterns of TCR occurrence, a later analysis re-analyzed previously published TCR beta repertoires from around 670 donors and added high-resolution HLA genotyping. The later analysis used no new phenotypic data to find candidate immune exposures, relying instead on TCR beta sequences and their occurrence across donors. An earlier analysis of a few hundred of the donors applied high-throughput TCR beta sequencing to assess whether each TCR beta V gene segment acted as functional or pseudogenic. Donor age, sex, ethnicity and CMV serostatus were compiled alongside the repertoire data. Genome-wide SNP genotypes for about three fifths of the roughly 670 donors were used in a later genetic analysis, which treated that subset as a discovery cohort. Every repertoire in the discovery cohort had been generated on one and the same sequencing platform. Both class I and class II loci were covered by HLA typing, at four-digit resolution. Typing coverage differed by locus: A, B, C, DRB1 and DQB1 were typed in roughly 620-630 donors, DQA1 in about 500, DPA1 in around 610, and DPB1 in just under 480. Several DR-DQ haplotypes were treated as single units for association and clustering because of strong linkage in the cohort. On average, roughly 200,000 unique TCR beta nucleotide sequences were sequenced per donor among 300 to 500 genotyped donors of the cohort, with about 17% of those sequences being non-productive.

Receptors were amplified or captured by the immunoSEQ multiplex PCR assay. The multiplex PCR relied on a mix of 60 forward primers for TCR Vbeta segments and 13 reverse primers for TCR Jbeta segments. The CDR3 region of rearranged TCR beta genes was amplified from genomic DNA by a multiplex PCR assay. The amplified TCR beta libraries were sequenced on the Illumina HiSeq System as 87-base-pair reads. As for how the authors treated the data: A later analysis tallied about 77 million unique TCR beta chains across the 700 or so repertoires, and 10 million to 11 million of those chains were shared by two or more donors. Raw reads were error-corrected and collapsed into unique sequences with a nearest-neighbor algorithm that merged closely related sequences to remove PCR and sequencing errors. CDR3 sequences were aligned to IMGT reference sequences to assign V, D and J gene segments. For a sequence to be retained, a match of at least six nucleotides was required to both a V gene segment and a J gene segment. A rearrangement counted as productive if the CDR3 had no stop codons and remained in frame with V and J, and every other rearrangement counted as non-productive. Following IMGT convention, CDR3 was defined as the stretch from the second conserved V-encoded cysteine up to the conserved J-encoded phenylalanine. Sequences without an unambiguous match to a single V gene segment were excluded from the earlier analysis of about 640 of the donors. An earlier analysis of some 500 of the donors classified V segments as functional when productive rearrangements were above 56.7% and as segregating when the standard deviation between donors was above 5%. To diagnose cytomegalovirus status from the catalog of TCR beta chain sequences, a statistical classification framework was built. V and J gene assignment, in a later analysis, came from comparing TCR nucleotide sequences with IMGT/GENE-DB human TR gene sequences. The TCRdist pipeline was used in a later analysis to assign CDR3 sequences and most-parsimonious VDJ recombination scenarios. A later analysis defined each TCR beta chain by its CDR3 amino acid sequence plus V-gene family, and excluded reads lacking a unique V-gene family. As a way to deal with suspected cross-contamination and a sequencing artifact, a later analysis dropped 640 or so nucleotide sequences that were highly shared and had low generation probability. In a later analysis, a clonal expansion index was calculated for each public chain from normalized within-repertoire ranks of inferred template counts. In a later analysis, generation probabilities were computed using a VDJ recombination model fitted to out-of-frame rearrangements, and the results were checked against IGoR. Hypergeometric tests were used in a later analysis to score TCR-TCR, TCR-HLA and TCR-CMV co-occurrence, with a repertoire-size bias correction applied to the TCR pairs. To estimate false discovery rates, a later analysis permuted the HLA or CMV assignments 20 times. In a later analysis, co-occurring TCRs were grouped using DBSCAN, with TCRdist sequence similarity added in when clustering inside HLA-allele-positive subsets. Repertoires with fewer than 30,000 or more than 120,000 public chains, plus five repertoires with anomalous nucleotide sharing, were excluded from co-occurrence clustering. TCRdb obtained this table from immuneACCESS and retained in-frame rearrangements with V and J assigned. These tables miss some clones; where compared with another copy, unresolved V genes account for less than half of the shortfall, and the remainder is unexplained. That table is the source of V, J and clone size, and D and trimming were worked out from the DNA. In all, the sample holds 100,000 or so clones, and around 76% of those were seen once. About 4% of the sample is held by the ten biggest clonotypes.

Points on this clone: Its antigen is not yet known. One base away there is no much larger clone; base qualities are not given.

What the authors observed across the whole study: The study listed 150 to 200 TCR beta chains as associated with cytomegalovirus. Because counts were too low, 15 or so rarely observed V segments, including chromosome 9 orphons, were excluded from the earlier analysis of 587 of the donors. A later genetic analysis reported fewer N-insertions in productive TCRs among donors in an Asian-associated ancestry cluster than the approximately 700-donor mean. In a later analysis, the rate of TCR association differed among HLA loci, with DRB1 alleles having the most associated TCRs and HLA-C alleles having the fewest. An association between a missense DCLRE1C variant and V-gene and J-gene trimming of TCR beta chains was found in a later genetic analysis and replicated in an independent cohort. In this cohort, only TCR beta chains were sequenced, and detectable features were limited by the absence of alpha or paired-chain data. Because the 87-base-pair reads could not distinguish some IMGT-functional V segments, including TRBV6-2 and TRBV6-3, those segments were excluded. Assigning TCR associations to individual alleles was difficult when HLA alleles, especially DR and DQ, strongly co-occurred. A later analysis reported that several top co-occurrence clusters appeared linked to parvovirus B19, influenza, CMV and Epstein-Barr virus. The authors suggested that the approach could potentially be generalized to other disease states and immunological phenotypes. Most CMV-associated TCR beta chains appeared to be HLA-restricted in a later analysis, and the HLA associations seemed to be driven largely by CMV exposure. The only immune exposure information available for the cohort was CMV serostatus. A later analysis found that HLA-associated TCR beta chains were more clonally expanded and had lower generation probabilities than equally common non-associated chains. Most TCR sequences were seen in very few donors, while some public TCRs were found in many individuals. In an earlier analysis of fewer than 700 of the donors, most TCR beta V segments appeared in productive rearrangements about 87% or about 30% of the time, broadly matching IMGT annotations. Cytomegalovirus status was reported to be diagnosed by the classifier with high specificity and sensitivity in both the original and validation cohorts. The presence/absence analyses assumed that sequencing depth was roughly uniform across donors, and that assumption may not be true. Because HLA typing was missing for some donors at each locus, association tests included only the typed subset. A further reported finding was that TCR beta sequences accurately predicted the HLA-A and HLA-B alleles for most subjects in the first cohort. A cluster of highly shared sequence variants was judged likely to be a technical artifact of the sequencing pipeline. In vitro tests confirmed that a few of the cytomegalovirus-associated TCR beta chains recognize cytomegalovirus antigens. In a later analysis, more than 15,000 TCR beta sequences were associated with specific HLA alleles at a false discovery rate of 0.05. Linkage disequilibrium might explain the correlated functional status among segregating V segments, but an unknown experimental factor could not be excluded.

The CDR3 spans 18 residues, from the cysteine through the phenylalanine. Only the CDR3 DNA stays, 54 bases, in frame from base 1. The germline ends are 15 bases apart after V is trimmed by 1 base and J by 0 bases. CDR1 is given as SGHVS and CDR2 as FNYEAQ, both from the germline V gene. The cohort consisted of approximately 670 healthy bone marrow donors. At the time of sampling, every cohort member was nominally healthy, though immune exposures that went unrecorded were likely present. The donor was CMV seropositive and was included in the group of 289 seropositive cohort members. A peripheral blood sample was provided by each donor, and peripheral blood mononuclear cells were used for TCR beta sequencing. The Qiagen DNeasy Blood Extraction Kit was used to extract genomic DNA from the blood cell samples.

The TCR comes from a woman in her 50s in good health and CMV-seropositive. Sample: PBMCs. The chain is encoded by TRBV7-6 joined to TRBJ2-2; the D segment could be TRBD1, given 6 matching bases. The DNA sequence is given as TGTGCCAGCAGCTTAGTTCGCGCAGGGGACGCGAACACCGGGGAGCTGTTTTTT. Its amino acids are CASSLVRAGDANTGELFF.